The 10 T cell receptor beta chains below come from one sample, sequenced in a study of human thymus T cells. Profiling relied on immunoSEQ multiplex PCR, and the TCRdb table lists in-frame clones only, not all of them. There are tens of thousands of clones in the sample; 96% occur only once, and 0.025% to 0.04% lies in the top ten. Resections from corrective heart surgery provided thymus tissue. Source material: thymus tissue. The receptors here all came from a boy under three years old with a congenital heart defect but otherwise immunologically healthy.

This chain joins TRBV4-3 and TRBJ1-1; TRBD1 agrees at 7 bases. The trim removed 2 bases at V and 0 bases at J, leaving 12 bases unmatched. This CDR3 comprises 18 residues. In germline, CDR1 is LGHNA, CDR2 YSLEER. CDR3 sequence (DNA): TGCGCCAGCAGCCAATATGACAGGGAACGGGCCATGAACACTGAAGCTTTCTTT. Translated: CASSQYDRERAMNTEAFF.

The chain has TRBV2 and TRBJ1-1; possible D gene TRBD1, 5 bases. V was pared by 10 bases and J by 1 base, with 16 bases between. This CDR3 contains 14 residues. In germline, CDR1 is SNHLY, CDR2 FYNNEI. CDR3 in DNA: TGTGCCATTACCCCTAACCAGGGGAACACTGAAGCTTTCTTT. Amino acid sequence: CAITPNQGNTEAFF.

J is TRBJ2-2 and V is TRBV7-9; a weak D match, TRBD2 (6 bases). The CDR3 sequence is 16 residues long. In germline, CDR1 is SEHNR, CDR2 FQNEAQ (reference sequence). The V and J ends lost 4 bases and 2 bases respectively, with 14 bases between them. The CDR3 sequence is CASSSTGTVNTGELFF. DNA of the CDR3: TGTGCCAGCAGCTCTACCGGGACTGTTAACACCGGGGAGCTGTTTTTT. Complete variable domain (other parts from reference TRBV7-9 and TRBJ2-2): DTGVSQNPRHKITKRGQNVTFRCDPISEHNRLYWYRQTLGQGPEFLTYFQNEAQLEKSRLLSDRFSAERPKGSFSTLEIQRTEQGDSAMYLCASSSTGTVNTGELFFGEGSRLTVL.

The chain employs TRBV19 and TRBJ2-3; TRBD1 might be the D (5 bases). Germline V CDR1 and CDR2: LNHDA, SQIVND (reference sequence). CDR3 length: 16 residues. The V end lost 4 bases, the J end lost 2 bases, and 16 bases lay between the germline ends. CDR3 sequence: CASSTGIKVTTDTQYF. The DNA for the CDR3 is TGTGCCAGTAGTACAGGGATTAAGGTCACCACAGATACGCAGTATTTT. Drawing the rest from reference TRBV19 and TRBJ2-3, the complete variable domain is DGGITQSPKYLFRKEGQNVTLSCEQNLNHDAMYWYRQDPGQGLRLIYYSQIVNDFQKGDIAEGYSVSREKKESFPLTVTSAQKNPTAFYLCASSTGIKVTTDTQYFGPGTRLTVL.

The V gene is TRBV11-2, the J gene TRBJ1-3, with D possibly matching TRBD1 (6 bases). CDR3 length equals 18 residues. Germline V gene lookup returns CDR1 SGHAT and CDR2 FQNNGV. V shed 5 bases and J shed 4 bases, with 24 bases lying between them. The CDR3 here is CASSVMPGRGARGNTIYF. In DNA, the CDR3 is TGTGCCAGCAGCGTTATGCCGGGAAGGGGGGCGCGGGGAAACACCATATATTTT.

The V gene is TRBV2, the J gene TRBJ1-4, with 9 bases that match TRBD1. V dropped 5 bases and J dropped 0; count of bases not matched to a gene: 10. CDR1 is SNHLY and CDR2 is FYNNEI in the germline V gene. The CDR3 is 18 amino acids. The CDR3 region has the DNA TGTGCCAGCAGTTCTGACAGGGGGGCGTCTACAACTAATGAAAAACTGTTTTTT. Its translation is CASSSDRGASTTNEKLFF.

CDR3 in DNA: TGTGCCAGCAGTGTTGGTAGCGGGGGCGGCGAGCAGTACTTC. It encodes CASSVGSGGGEQYF. This sequence joins TRBV6-4 and TRBJ2-7, with TRBD2 identical over 9 bases. CDR3 length: 14 amino acids. The germline V gene encodes CDR1 MRHNA and CDR2 SNTAGT. Germline trimming cut 4 bases from V and 6 bases from J; bases unmatched to any gene: 7.

The rearrangement joins TRBV13 to TRBJ2-2; TRBD2 matches 8 bases. The V and J ends lost 5 bases and 6 bases, in that order; junction bases with no gene match: 14. CDR3 size: 17 residues. Germline CDR1 PRHDT, CDR2 FYEKMQ (reference sequence). The CDR3 sequence is CASSPFGLRGGPGELFF. In DNA form, the CDR3 reads TGTGCCAGCAGCCCATTCGGCTTACGGGGGGGCCCCGGGGAGCTGTTTTTT.

V and J are TRBV19 and TRBJ1-5; the D is unclear. Germline lookup yields CDR1 LNHDA and CDR2 SQIVND (reference sequence). V was trimmed by 0 bases and J by 0 bases, leaving 9 bases between them. CDR3 length equals 16 residues. CDR3 coding DNA: TGTGCCAGTAGTATAGATAGAGGTAATAGCAATCAGCCCCAGCATTTT. As protein: CASSIDRGNSNQPQHF.

The chain has TRBV7-2 and TRBJ2-1; unclear D gene. Germline CDR1 and CDR2: SGHTA and FQGNSA. This CDR3 contains 15 residues. Trimming took 0 bases from V and 7 from J, leaving 13 bases between them. CDR3 nucleotide sequence: TGTGCCAGCAGCTTAGCGCTTTCAGGTGGGAATGAGCAGTTCTTC. Encoded protein: CASSLALSGGNEQFF.